This T cell receptor beta chain derives from a study of immune evolution from preneoplasia to lung adenocarcinoma. V lost 11 bases and J lost 7, with 23 bases in between. The germline V gene encodes CDR1 KGHSH and CDR2 LQKENI. The CDR3 totals 14 residues. Between 2014 and 2017, patients underwent resection in Japan or China. H&E slides confirmed each diagnosis, reviewed by two pathologists independently. Macro-dissection enriched premalignant or tumor cells before nucleic acid extraction. Sequenced by immunoSEQ multiplex PCR; TCRdb stores in-frame clones only, minus some. The profile covers 7,500 to 8,500 clones, with approximately 72% appearing a single time and 10% to 11% taken by the ten largest.

This chain links TRBV18 with TRBJ1-1, with D maybe TRBD1 (6 bases). The origin of this receptor is an older donor with lung adenocarcinoma. Some clones in this sample may be carry-over from other donors' samples. The sample consisted of FFPE lung adenocarcinoma in situ tissue. The CDR3 DNA reads TGTGCCGGACTCGCCGGGGGACACCCAAATGAAGCTTTCTTT. This encodes CAGLAGGHPNEAFF.